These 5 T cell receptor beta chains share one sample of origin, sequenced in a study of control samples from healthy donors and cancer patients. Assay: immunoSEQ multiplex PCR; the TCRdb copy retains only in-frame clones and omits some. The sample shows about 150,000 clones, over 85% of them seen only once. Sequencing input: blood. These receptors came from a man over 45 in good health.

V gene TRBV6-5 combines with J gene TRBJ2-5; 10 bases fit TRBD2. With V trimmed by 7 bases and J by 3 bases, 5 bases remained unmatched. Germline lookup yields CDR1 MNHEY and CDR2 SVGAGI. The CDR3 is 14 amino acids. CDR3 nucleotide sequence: TGTGCCAGCAAGCGGGAGGGTGTAGAAGAGACCCAGTACTTC. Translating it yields CASKREGVEETQYF.

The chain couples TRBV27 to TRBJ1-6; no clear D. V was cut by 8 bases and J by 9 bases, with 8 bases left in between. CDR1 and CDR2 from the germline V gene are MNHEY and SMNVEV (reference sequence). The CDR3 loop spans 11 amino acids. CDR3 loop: CASGRGSPLHF. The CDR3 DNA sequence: TGTGCCAGCGGGCGGGGTTCACCCCTCCACTTT.

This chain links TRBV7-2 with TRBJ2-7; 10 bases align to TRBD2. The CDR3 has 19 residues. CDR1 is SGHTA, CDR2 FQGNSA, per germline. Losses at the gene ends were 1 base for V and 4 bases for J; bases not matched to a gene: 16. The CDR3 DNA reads TGTGCCAGCAGCTTAGTCCGGGCTAGCGGGAGAGGGGATGGATACGAGCAGTACTTC. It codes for CASSLVRASGRGDGYEQYF.

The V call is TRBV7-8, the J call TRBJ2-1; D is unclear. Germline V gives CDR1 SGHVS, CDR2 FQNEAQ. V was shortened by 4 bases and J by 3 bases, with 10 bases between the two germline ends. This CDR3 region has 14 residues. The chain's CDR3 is CASSSRAGYNEQFF. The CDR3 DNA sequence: TGTGCCAGCAGCTCACGCGCAGGCTACAATGAGCAGTTCTTC.

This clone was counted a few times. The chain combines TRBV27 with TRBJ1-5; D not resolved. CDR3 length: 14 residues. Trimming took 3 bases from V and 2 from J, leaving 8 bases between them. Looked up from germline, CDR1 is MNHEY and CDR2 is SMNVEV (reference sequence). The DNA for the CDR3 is TGTGCCAGCAGTTTGAATGGGGGCAATCAGCCCCAGCATTTT. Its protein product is CASSLNGGNQPQHF.